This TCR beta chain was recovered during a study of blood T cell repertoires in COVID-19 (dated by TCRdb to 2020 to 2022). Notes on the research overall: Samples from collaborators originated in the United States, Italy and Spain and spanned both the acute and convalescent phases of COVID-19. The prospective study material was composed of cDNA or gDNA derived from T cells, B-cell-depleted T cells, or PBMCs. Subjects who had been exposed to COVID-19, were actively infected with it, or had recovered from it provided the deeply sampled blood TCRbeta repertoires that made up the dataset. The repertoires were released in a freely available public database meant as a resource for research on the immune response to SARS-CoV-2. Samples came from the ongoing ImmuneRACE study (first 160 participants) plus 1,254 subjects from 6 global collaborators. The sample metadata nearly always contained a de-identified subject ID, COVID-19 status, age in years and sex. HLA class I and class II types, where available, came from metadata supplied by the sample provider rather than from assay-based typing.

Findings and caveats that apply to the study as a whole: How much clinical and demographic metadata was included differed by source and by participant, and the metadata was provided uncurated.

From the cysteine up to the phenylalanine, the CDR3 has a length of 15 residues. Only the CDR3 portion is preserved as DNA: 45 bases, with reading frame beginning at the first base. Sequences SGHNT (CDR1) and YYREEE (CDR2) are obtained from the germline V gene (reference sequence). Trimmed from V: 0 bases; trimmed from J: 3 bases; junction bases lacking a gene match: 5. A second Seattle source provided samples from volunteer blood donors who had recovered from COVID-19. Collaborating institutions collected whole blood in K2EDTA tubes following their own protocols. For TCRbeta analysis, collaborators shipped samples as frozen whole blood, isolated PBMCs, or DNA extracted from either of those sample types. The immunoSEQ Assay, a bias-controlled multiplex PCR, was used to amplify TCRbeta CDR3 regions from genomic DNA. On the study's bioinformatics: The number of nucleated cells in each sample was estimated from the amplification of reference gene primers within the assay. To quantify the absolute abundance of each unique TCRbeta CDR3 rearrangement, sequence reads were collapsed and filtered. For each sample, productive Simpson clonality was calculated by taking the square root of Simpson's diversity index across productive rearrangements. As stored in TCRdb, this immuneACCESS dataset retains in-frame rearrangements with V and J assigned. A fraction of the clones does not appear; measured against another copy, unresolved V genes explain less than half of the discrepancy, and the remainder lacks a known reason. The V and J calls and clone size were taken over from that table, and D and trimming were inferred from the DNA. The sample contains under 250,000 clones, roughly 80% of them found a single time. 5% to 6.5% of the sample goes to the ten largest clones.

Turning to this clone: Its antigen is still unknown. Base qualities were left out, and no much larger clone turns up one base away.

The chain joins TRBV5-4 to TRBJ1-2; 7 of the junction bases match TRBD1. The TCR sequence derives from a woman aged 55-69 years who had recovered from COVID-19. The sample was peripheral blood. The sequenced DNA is TGTGCCAGCAGCTTGGAGGCAGGGGGTCACTATGGCTACACCTTC. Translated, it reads CASSLEAGGHYGYTF.